Presented here are 21 T cell receptor beta chains from one specimen sequenced in a study of cytomegalovirus exposure and HLA in healthy donors. Vbeta (60) and Jbeta (13) primers were used in the PCR. Here immunoSEQ multiplex PCR was the method, and the copy in TCRdb shows in-frame clones only, minus some. The data show about 89,000 clones, with 86% seen just once and 9.2% held by the top ten. The source material was PBMCs. The origin of the receptors is a man between 25 and 39 years old in good health and CMV-seropositive.

The gene calls are TRBV18 and TRBJ2-7; D is unresolved. V gave up 2 bases and J gave up 2 bases, with 16 bases separating them. This CDR3 spans 16 amino acids. The V gene's germline CDR1 is KGHSH and CDR2 LQKENI. The CDR3 DNA reads TGTGCCAGCTCACCAATCACCGGGTCCCCGACCTACGAGCAGTACTTC. Translation: CASSPITGSPTYEQYF.

The genes are TRBV27 and TRBJ2-6; perhaps TRBD1 as D (5 bases). V was pared by 4 bases and J by 0 bases, with 7 bases between. The CDR3 spans 15 residues. Germline CDR1 reads MNHEY; CDR2 reads SMNVEV (reference sequence). CDR3 sequence reads: CASSSDSSGANVLTF. CDR3 DNA sequence: TGTGCCAGCAGTTCCGACAGCTCTGGGGCCAACGTCCTGACTTTC.

A single count supports this clone. The V and J genes are TRBV5-1 and TRBJ2-7, with no clear D. Germline CDR1 is SGHRS and CDR2 is YFSETQ. V lost 0 bases to trimming and J lost 2 bases, with 9 bases between them. The CDR3 contains 14 residues. The CDR3 DNA reads TGCGCCAGCAGCTTGGAGGCAGGCGCCTACGAGCAGTACTTC. It specifies CASSLEAGAYEQYF. The entire variable domain, with the rest obtained from reference TRBV5-1 and TRBJ2-7, is as follows: KAGVTQTPRYLIKTRGQQVTLSCSPISGHRSVSWYQQTPGQGLQFLFEYFSETQRNKGNFPGRFSGRQFSNSRSEMNVSTLELGDSALYLCASSLEAGAYEQYFGPGTRLTVT.

The rearrangement links TRBV9 to TRBJ2-3; no definite D call. The CDR3 runs 14 residues. From germline, CDR1 is SGDLS and CDR2 YYNGEE. V lost 0 bases, J lost 2 bases, and 7 bases lay in between. The CDR3 is CASSVDTYTDTQYF. CDR3 bases: TGTGCCAGCAGCGTAGATACCTACACAGATACGCAGTATTTT.

The V gene is TRBV5-1, the J gene TRBJ2-1; D gene unclear. Germline V gene sequence: CDR1 SGHRS, CDR2 YFSETQ. The CDR3 covers 11 residues. Trimming stripped 1 base from V and 9 bases from J, with 5 bases between. CDR3 nucleotide sequence: TGCGCCAGCAGCTTGTGGAGTGAGCAGTTCTTC. This encodes CASSLWSEQFF.

The V gene is TRBV5-4, the J gene TRBJ2-2; 8 bases agree with TRBD2. Per germline, CDR1 SGHNT and CDR2 YYREEE (reference sequence). This CDR3 comprises 18 residues. Trimming at V came to 4 bases and at J to 0 bases, leaving 11 bases not matched to a gene. CDR3 nucleotides: TGTGCCAGCAGCCCTCACCCTAGCGGGCGATCGAACACCGGGGAGCTGTTTTTT. It yields the protein CASSPHPSGRSNTGELFF.

V is TRBV21-1 and J is TRBJ2-7; the table's D call, TRBD2, has no DNA check behind it. TRBV21-1 constitutes a pseudogene. The CDR3 length is 11 residues. The CDR3 nucleotides are TGTGCCAGCAGCAAACCCGACGAGCAGTACTTC. Its protein is CASSKPDEQYF.

This clone came up a few times. The chain couples TRBV5-1 to TRBJ1-1; unclear D gene. Looked up from germline, CDR1 is SGHRS and CDR2 is YFSETQ. The CDR3 has 14 residues. Trimming removed 1 base from V and 5 bases from J, with 12 bases in between. The CDR3 here is CASSLMGQRTEAFF. CDR3 sequence (DNA): TGCGCCAGCAGCTTGATGGGCCAGAGAACTGAAGCTTTCTTT. The full variable domain, in which reference TRBV5-1 and TRBJ1-1 provide the parts outside the CDR3, is KAGVTQTPRYLIKTRGQQVTLSCSPISGHRSVSWYQQTPGQGLQFLFEYFSETQRNKGNFPGRFSGRQFSNSRSEMNVSTLELGDSALYLCASSLMGQRTEAFFGQGTRLTVV.

The rearrangement links TRBV9 to TRBJ2-3; 7 nucleotides align to TRBD1. Germline trimming cut 0 bases from V and 4 bases from J; bases unmatched to any gene: 2. The CDR3 has 14 amino acids. Germline V gives CDR1 SGDLS, CDR2 YYNGEE. CDR3 coding DNA: TGTGCCAGCAGCGTAGAGGGGGCTTCAGATACGCAGTATTTT. Translation gives CASSVEGASDTQYF.

This clone was observed a single time. The chain is built from TRBV5-4 and TRBJ2-3; D possibly corresponds to TRBD1 (6 bases). Per the germline V gene, CDR1 is SGHNT and CDR2 is YYREEE (reference sequence). The CDR3 totals 15 residues. Trimming stripped 2 bases from V and 2 bases from J, with 12 bases between. The CDR3 is CASSFDGGSTDTQYF. The CDR3 DNA sequence: TGTGCCAGCAGCTTCGATGGGGGCTCCACAGATACGCAGTATTTT.

The rearrangement links TRBV15 to TRBJ2-1; 8 positions match TRBD1. The CDR3 runs to 17 residues. CDR1 and CDR2 (germline): LNHNV, YYDKDF (reference sequence). The J segment lost 0 bases and the V segment lost 8 bases, leaving 12 bases of the junction unmatched. CDR3 in amino acids: CATAGGSWGSSYNEQFF. DNA for the CDR3: TGTGCCACCGCAGGGGGCAGTTGGGGGTCCTCCTACAATGAGCAGTTCTTC.

The chain recombines TRBV29-1 with TRBJ2-5, with no clear D. Germline CDR1 SQVTM, CDR2 ANQGSEA. There are 12 residues in the CDR3. Trimming removed 2 bases at V and 5 bases at J, with 9 bases between. As DNA, the CDR3 is TGCAGCGTTGAACTGGCCGGGGAGACCCAGTACTTC. The encoded protein is CSVELAGETQYF.

The chain joins TRBV7-8 to TRBJ2-3, with 9 bases identical to TRBD1. The CDR3 covers 16 residues. The trim removed 3 bases at V and 0 bases at J, leaving 4 bases unmatched. Per germline, CDR1 SGHVS and CDR2 FQNEAQ. CDR3 nucleotides: TGTGCCAGCAGCTTCATGACAGGGGGTAGCACAGATACGCAGTATTTT. The encoded protein is CASSFMTGGSTDTQYF.

The CDR3 is CASSFRDSYNEQFF. CDR3 DNA: TGCGCCAGCAGCTTCCGGGACAGCTACAATGAGCAGTTCTTC. V is TRBV5-1 and J is TRBJ2-1; 7 bases are a match to TRBD1. Trimming cost V 2 bases and J 3 bases; bases outside gene matches: 2. This CDR3 has 14 residues. Germline V gene data show CDR1 as SGHRS and CDR2 as YFSETQ.

This chain links TRBV18 with TRBJ2-6, with D perhaps TRBD1 (6 bases). CDR1 is KGHSH and CDR2 is LQKENI in the germline V gene. Trimming took off 8 bases at V and 4 bases at J, with 15 bases between the two ends. This CDR3 comprises 15 residues. The CDR3 DNA follows: TGTGCCAGCGCCTCCACAGGGCTAGGGGCCAACGTCCTGACTTTC. Its protein product is CASASTGLGANVLTF. Complete variable domain (other parts from reference TRBV18 and TRBJ2-6): NAGVMQNPRHLVRRRGQEARLRCSPMKGHSHVYWYRQLPEEGLKFMVYLQKENIIDESGMPKERFSAEFPKEGPSILRIQQVVRGDSAAYFCASASTGLGANVLTFGAGSRLTVL.

The chain uses TRBV27 and TRBJ2-7; TRBD2 aligns across 7 bases. The V gene end was trimmed by 1 base and the J gene end by 3 bases; junction bases not matched to a gene: 3. The germline gives CDR1 MNHEY, CDR2 SMNVEV (reference sequence). The CDR3 contains 14 residues. The CDR3 nucleotides are TGTGCCAGCAGTTTATTTTGGGGGGGCTACGAGCAGTACTTC. Its protein product is CASSLFWGGYEQYF.

V usage is TRBV27 and J usage is TRBJ1-2; 7 positions match TRBD1. This CDR3 comprises 14 residues. In germline, CDR1 is MNHEY, CDR2 SMNVEV (reference sequence). The trim removed 6 bases at V and 1 base at J, leaving 5 bases unmatched. CDR3 bases: TGTGCCAGCAGACAGGGGTGGGGTAACTATGGCTACACCTTC. Translated: CASRQGWGNYGYTF.

This chain's CDR3 is CASSLVAQGGDNEQFF. The CDR3, as DNA: TGCGCCAGCAGCTTGGTCGCTCAGGGCGGCGACAATGAGCAGTTCTTC. The rearrangement links TRBV5-1 to TRBJ2-1; weak D call: TRBD1 (5 bases). This CDR3 comprises 16 residues. Per the germline V gene, CDR1 is SGHRS and CDR2 is YFSETQ. The germline V and J ends were trimmed by 0 bases and 5 bases, with 15 bases remaining between them.

The V call is TRBV4-1, the J call TRBJ2-1; 8 nucleotides line up with TRBD2. With 4 bases clipped from V and 8 bases from J, the junction kept 7 bases outside the gene matches. Germline assignment: CDR1 MGHRA and CDR2 YSYEKL. CDR3 length: 14 amino acids. The CDR3 reads CASSPWTSIHEQFF. DNA of the CDR3: TGCGCCAGCAGCCCCTGGACTAGCATCCATGAGCAGTTCTTC.

V is TRBV7-2 and J is TRBJ2-3, with 7 bases that match TRBD2. V trimming: 1 base; J trimming: 5 bases; junction bases outside the gene matches: 12. CDR1 and CDR2 (germline): SGHTA, FQGNSA. The CDR3 length is 17 residues. CDR3 nucleotide sequence: TGTGCCAGCAGCTTAGTGCTAGTGGGAGGGCCGGGAGATACGCAGTATTTT. Translated, it gives CASSLVLVGGPGDTQYF.

The chain is built from TRBV25-1 and TRBJ2-7; perhaps TRBD1 as D (6 bases). Germline loops: CDR1 MGHDK, CDR2 SYGVNS. This CDR3 comprises 14 residues. Trimming took 9 bases from V and 0 from J, leaving 15 bases between them. The DNA for the CDR3 is TGTGCCAGTAGAGTTACAGGGAGCTCCTACGAGCAGTACTTC. Translated, it gives CASRVTGSSYEQYF.